The entry below describes one T cell receptor beta chain. Authors' processing steps: Reference gene primers were amplified, and this amplification served to estimate nucleated cell counts. TCRdb's copy holds only in-frame clones and misses some; the assay was immunoSEQ multiplex PCR. From that table come the V and J calls and clone size; the DNA was used to work out D and trimming. This table has more than 55,000 clones, about 93% appearing once. The source of the sample is a study of blood T cell repertoires in COVID-19. The overall study: Samples representing acute and convalescent COVID-19 were sourced from the United States, Italy and Spain. PBMCs, B-cell-depleted T cells, or T cells provided the cDNA or gDNA that made up the material.

CDR1 is LGHNA and CDR2 is YNFKEQ in the germline V gene. The ends lost 2 bases at V and 3 bases at J; junction bases unmatched: 10. The CDR3 is made up of 17 amino acids. The chain is built from TRBV4-2 and TRBJ2-3; 8 bases agree with TRBD2. The specimen sequenced was peripheral blood. The sequence derives from an older man with acute or convalescent COVID-19. CDR3 bases: TGTGCCAGCAGCCAAACCCTCCGGGTAGCGGGAACAGATACGCAGTATTTT. This gives the protein CASSQTLRVAGTDTQYF.